This TCR beta chain was documented in a study of vaccination effects on CD4 cells after COVID-19. Sequencing was performed with immunoSEQ multiplex PCR; in TCRdb, only in-frame clones are kept and a portion is missing. The sample has 50,000 to 75,000 clones, about four fifths seen once. The CDR3 covers 14 residues. V lost 2 bases, J lost 0 bases, and 5 bases lay in between. Germline assignment: CDR1 SGHVS and CDR2 FQNEAQ. Antigen-specific CD4+ T cell clonotypes were called by their expansion after viral peptide-pool culture in ViraFEST. Having been cultured for around nine days, the cells underwent CD4+ T cell isolation. Half-medium exchanges with IL-2 medium took place on days 3 and 7. About this clone: Antigen: not known.

The clonotype comes from a human donor who received a COVID-19 vaccine. Source: CD4+ T cells from PBMCs cultured with HCoV-229E spike peptides, taken before COVID-19 vaccination. The V gene is TRBV7-8, the J gene TRBJ1-5; the D is unclear. In DNA form, the CDR3 reads TGTGCCAGCAGCTTATATGATAGCAATCAGCCCCAGCATTTT. Translated: CASSLYDSNQPQHF. Complete variable domain (other parts from reference TRBV7-8 and TRBJ1-5): GAGVSQSPRYKVAKRGQDVALRCDPISGHVSLFWYQQALGQGPEFLTYFQNEAQLDKSGLPSDRFFAERPEGSVSTLKIQRTQQEDSAVYLCASSLYDSNQPQHFGDGTRLSIL.